Described below is a single TCR beta chain sequence and its context. What it binds is unknown. The CDR3 has 13 residues. Trimming removed 2 bases at V and 7 bases at J, with 10 bases between. Germline V CDR1 and CDR2: SGHNT, YYREEE (reference sequence). This sample was included in a study of CD39 and CD103 CD8 tumor-infiltrating T cells. Study outcomes and limitations: Compared with DN, SP and blood memory CD8, DP TILs appeared more oligoclonal.

T lymphocytes were enriched from thawed cells by negative selection, adding EpCAM beads for tumor-infiltrating lymphocytes. Libraries were prepared by immunoSEQ multiplex PCR; TCRdb keeps only in-frame clonotypes and omits some of them. The sample has around 15,000 clones; over 80% are singletons. The receptor comes from a human donor with head and neck squamous cell carcinoma. Sequencing used CD8+ T cells sorted from blood. Subset indicated: total memory CD8 T cells (CD45RA-CCR7+/-) from blood or uninvolved lymph node. This chain joins TRBV5-4 and TRBJ2-1; D is possibly TRBD2 (7 bases). CDR3 coding DNA: TGTGCCAGCAGCTTCAGGGGAGGGAATGAGCAGTTCTTC. The encoded protein is CASSFRGGNEQFF.